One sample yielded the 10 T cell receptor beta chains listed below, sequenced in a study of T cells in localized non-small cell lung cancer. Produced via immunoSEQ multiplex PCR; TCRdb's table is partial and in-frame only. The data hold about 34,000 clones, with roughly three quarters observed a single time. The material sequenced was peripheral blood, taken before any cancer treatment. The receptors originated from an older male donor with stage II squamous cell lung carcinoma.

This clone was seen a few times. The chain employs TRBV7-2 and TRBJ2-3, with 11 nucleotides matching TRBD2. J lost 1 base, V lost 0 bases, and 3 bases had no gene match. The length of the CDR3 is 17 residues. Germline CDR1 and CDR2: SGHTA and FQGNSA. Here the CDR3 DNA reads TGTGCCAGCAGCTTAGCTAGCGGGGGGGCAGGCACAGATACGCAGTATTTT. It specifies CASSLASGGAGTDTQYF. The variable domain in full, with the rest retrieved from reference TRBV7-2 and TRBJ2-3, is GAGVSQSPSNKVTEKGKDVELRCDPISGHTALYWYRQSLGQGLEFLIYFQGNSAPDKSGLPSDRFSAERTGGSVSTLTIQRTQQEDSAVYLCASSLASGGAGTDTQYFGPGTRLTVL.

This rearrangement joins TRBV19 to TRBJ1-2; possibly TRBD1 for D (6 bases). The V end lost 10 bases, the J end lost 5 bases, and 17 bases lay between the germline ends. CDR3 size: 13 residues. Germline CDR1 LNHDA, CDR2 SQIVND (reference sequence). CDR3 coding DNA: TGTGCCACCACAGGGAGGTATGGTTATGGCTACACCTTC. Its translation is CATTGRYGYGYTF.

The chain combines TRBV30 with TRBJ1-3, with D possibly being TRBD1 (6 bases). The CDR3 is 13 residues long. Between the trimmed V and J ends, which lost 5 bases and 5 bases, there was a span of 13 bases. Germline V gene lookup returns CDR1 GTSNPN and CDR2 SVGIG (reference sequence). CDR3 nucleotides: TGTGCCTGGGGAGGGGGGAGCAGAAACACCATATATTTT. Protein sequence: CAWGGGSRNTIYF.

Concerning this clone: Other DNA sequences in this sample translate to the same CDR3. As DNA, the CDR3 is TGTGCCAGCAGCTTAACTGGAACTGAAGCTTTCTTT. This translates into CASSLTGTEAFF. The chain uses TRBV7-3 and TRBJ1-1, with D hard to call. This CDR3 region has 12 residues. V was trimmed by 0 bases and J by 5 bases, leaving 4 bases between them. Germline V lookup: CDR1 SGHTA, CDR2 FQGTGA. Combining the CDR3 with reference TRBV7-3 and TRBJ1-1 gives the whole variable domain GAGVSQTPSNKVTEKGKYVELRCDPISGHTALYWYRQSLGQGPEFLIYFQGTGAADDSGLPNDRFFAVRPEGSVSTLKIQRTERGDSAVYLCASSLTGTEAFFGQGTRLTVV.

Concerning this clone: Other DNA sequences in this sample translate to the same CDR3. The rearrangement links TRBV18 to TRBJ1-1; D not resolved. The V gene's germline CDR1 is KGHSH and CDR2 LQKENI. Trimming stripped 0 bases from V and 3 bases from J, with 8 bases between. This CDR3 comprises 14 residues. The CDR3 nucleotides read TGTGCCAGCTCACCACCGTGGAGGGACACTGAAGCTTTCTTT. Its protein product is CASSPPWRDTEAFF.

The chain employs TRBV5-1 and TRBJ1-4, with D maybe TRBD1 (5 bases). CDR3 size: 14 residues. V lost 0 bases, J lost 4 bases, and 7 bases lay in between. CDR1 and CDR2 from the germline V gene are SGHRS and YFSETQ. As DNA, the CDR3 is TGCGCCAGCAGCTTGGGAGGGGATAATGAAAAACTGTTTTTT. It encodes CASSLGGDNEKLFF.

CDR3 amino acids: CAISDTGHTTSYNEQFF. CDR3 DNA sequence: TGTGCCATCAGTGATACGGGACACACAACCTCCTACAATGAGCAGTTCTTC. The chain employs TRBV10-3 and TRBJ2-1, with D maybe TRBD1 (6 bases). Germline values: CDR1 ENHRY, CDR2 SYGVKD. V gave up 3 bases and J gave up 0 bases, with 15 bases separating them. This CDR3 is 17 amino acids long.

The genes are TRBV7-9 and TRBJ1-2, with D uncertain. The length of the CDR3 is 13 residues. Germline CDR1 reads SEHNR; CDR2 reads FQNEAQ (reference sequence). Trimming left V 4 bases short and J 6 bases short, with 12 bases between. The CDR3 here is CASSSIGPHGYTF. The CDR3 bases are TGTGCCAGCAGCTCAATCGGTCCTCATGGCTACACCTTC. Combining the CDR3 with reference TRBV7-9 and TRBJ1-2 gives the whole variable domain DTGVSQNPRHKITKRGQNVTFRCDPISEHNRLYWYRQTLGQGPEFLTYFQNEAQLEKSRLLSDRFSAERPKGSFSTLEIQRTEQGDSAMYLCASSSIGPHGYTFGSGTRLTVV.

The CDR3 loop reads CAWTGGFNQPQHF. The DNA for the CDR3 is TGTGCCTGGACAGGGGGTTTCAATCAGCCCCAGCATTTT. This rearrangement joins TRBV30 to TRBJ1-5; TRBD1 agrees at 7 bases. Germline assignment: CDR1 GTSNPN and CDR2 SVGIG (reference sequence). V lost 4 bases, J lost 3 bases, and 3 bases stayed unmatched. This CDR3 has 13 amino acids.

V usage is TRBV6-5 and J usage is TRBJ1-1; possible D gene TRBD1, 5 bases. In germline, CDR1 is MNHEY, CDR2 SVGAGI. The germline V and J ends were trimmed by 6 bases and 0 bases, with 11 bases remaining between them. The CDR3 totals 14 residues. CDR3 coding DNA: TGTGCCAGCAGCCCCGGGACGGTGAACACTGAAGCTTTCTTT. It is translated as CASSPGTVNTEAFF.